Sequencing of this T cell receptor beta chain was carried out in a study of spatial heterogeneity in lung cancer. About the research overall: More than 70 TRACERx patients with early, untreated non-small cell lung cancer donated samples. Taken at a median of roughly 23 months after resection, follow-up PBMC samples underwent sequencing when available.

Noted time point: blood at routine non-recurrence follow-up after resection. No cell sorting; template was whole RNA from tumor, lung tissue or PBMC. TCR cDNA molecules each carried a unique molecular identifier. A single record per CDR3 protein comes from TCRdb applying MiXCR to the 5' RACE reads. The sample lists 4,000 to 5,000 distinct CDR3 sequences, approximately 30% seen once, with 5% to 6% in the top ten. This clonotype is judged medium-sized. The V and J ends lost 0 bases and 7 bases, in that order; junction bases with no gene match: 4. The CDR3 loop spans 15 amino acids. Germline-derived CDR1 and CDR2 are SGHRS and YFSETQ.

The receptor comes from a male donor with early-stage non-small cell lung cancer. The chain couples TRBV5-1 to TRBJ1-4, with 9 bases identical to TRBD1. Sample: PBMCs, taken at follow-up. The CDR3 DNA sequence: TGCGCCAGCAGCTTGGAGGGACAGGGCGGTGAAAAACTGTTTTTT. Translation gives CASSLEGQGGEKLFF.